This T cell receptor (beta chain) was found in a study of graft-versus-host responses after intestinal transplantation. Overall study: Among the recipients, all got anti-thymocyte globulin induction and then tacrolimus and steroids for about 3 years.

J was trimmed by 6 bases and V by 6 bases; bases with no gene match: 17. The CDR3 length is 17 residues. Germline V CDR1 and CDR2: KGHSH, LQKENI. Turning to this clone: Its antigen is not identified.

Data came from immunoSEQ multiplex PCR; TCRdb stores just in-frame clones and leaves some out. Of around 97,000 clones listed, 75% to 95% are singletons. The sample consisted of unstimulated CD4+ T cells sorted from spleen or lymph node cells, taken before transplant. The receptor comes from a human donor who was the organ donor for an intestinal transplant. The genes are TRBV18 and TRBJ2-1; 7 bases agree with TRBD1. Here the CDR3 reads CASSRRRSGQIPNEQFF. CDR3 nucleotide sequence: TGTGCCAGCTCTCGCCGGCGATCGGGACAGATCCCCAATGAGCAGTTCTTC.